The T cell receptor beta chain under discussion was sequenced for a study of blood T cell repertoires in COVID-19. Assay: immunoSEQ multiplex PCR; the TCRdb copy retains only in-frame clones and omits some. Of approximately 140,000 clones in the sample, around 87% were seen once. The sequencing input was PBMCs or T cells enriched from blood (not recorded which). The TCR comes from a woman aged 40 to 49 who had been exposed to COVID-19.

The CDR3 sequence: CASTGGARTYGYTF. Written as DNA, the CDR3 is TGTGCCAGCACCGGGGGGGCGCGAACCTATGGCTACACCTTC. The rearrangement uses TRBV6-5 and TRBJ1-2, with D possibly TRBD1 on 6 matching bases. Germline CDR1 is MNHEY and CDR2 is SVGAGI. Deletions cut 7 bases from V and 4 bases from J, with 16 bases between. The CDR3 spans 14 residues.